This entry lists 30 T cell receptor beta chains sequenced from one sample in a study of shared clonotypes between healthy human individuals. Using immunoSEQ multiplex PCR, the repertoire was profiled, and TCRdb retains in-frame clones only, with some absent. The data contain 650,000 to 800,000 clones, just under 75% of them singletons. Sequenced material: memory CD4+ T cells sorted from blood. This sample's subset: CD45RA-negative fraction. The receptors were gathered from a woman in her twenties or thirties in good health.

This clone was seen at least ten times. The chain carries TRBV10-2 and TRBJ2-3, with no clear D. The CDR3 spans 14 residues. Germline V lookup: CDR1 WSHSY, CDR2 SAAADI. Trimming took 0 bases from V and 3 from J, leaving 7 bases between them. CDR3 amino acids: CASSESAVTDTQYF. CDR3 bases: TGCGCCAGCAGTGAGTCGGCCGTTACAGATACGCAGTATTTT.

This chain connects TRBV18 to TRBJ1-1; maybe TRBD1 (6 bases). The CDR3 is 16 residues long. Germline V gene data show CDR1 as KGHSH and CDR2 as LQKENI. Trimming took off 2 bases at V and 0 bases at J, with 13 bases between the two ends. The CDR3 DNA sequence: TGTGCCAGCTCACCAGATTCGGGGGCTATGAACACTGAAGCTTTCTTT. It is translated as CASSPDSGAMNTEAFF.

J is TRBJ2-1 and V is TRBV4-1; unclear D gene. Germline lookup yields CDR1 MGHRA and CDR2 YSYEKL. This CDR3 contains 15 residues. V was pared by 1 base and J by 4 bases, with 11 bases between. CDR3 bases: TGCGCCAGCAGCCAAGGCCTGACATCATACAATGAGCAGTTCTTC. This sequence encodes CASSQGLTSYNEQFF.

The rearrangement links TRBV11-1 to TRBJ1-1; no reliable D call. This CDR3 is 14 amino acids long. From germline, CDR1 is SGHAT and CDR2 FQDESV (reference sequence). V lost 4 bases and J lost 3, with 12 bases in between. CDR3 sequence (DNA): TGTGCCAGCAGCTCCCGGACGGACTACACTGAAGCTTTCTTT. Translation gives CASSSRTDYTEAFF.

This clone was observed a handful of times. The chain recombines TRBV4-2 with TRBJ1-4; 8 bases map to TRBD1. The CDR3 spans 18 residues. J was trimmed by 0 bases and V by 0 bases; bases with no gene match: 6. Germline CDR1 is LGHNA and CDR2 is YNFKEQ. In DNA, the CDR3 is TGTGCCAGCAGCCAAGAAGGACAGGGTGGAGCAACTAATGAAAAACTGTTTTTT. Encoded protein: CASSQEGQGGATNEKLFF.

In this sample, this clone turned up a few times. This chain uses TRBV6-1 with TRBJ2-7; D perhaps matches TRBD2 (6 bases). This CDR3 has 14 amino acids. Germline lookup yields CDR1 MNHNS and CDR2 SASEGT. The V and J ends lost 6 bases and 3 bases respectively, with 15 bases between them. The chain's CDR3 is CASRRGGDLYEQYF. The CDR3 DNA follows: TGTGCCAGCAGACGCGGCGGGGACCTCTACGAGCAGTACTTC.

This chain connects TRBV5-1 to TRBJ1-1; no clear D gene. Trimming left V 7 bases short and J 1 base short, with 11 bases between. Germline CDR1 SGHRS, CDR2 YFSETQ. This CDR3 has 13 amino acids. The CDR3 nucleotides read TGCGCCAGCCGTCAGCTGCAGAACACTGAAGCTTTCTTT. As protein: CASRQLQNTEAFF.

The rearrangement links TRBV2 to TRBJ2-7; 11 bases are a match to TRBD1. Germline lookup yields CDR1 SNHLY and CDR2 FYNNEI. With 7 bases clipped from V and 6 bases from J, the junction kept 2 bases outside the gene matches. The CDR3 runs 12 residues. The DNA of the CDR3 is TGTGCCAGCACGGACAGGGGGCGCGAGCAGTACTTC. Translated: CASTDRGREQYF.

The CDR3: CASSLVGPIDVDTQYF. CDR3 nucleotide sequence: TGTGCCAGCAGCTTAGTGGGCCCAATAGACGTTGATACGCAGTATTTT. V and J are TRBV11-2 and TRBJ2-3; no definite D call. CDR1 SGHAT and CDR2 FQNNGV come from the germline V gene. There are 16 residues in the CDR3. V lost 1 base and J 6 bases, leaving 17 bases between the germline ends.

The chain combines TRBV19 with TRBJ2-2; unclear D gene. Trimming took off 5 bases at V and 2 bases at J, with 12 bases between the two ends. Germline lookup yields CDR1 LNHDA and CDR2 SQIVND (reference sequence). The CDR3 consists of 15 residues. CDR3 residues: CASSRGRFNTGELFF. CDR3 bases: TGTGCCAGTAGTCGTGGCCGGTTCAACACCGGGGAGCTGTTTTTT.

This clone was observed a single time. The chain recombines TRBV29-1 with TRBJ2-6; 13 bases align to TRBD2. Germline V CDR1 and CDR2: SQVTM, ANQGSEA. After removal of 4 bases from V and 2 bases from J, the junction contained 5 bases not matched to a gene. This CDR3 spans 17 amino acids. In DNA form, the CDR3 reads TGCAGCGTTGGAAGGACTAGCGGGAGTGCTGGGGCCAACGTCCTGACTTTC. Translating gives CSVGRTSGSAGANVLTF.

This rearrangement joins TRBV19 to TRBJ1-4; D is possibly TRBD1 (6 bases). Germline V gene data show CDR1 as LNHDA and CDR2 as SQIVND (reference sequence). The CDR3 extends over 15 amino acids. V gave up 5 bases and J gave up 10 bases, with 20 bases separating them. The chain's CDR3 is CASSAGAGSPGKLFF. CDR3 DNA: TGTGCCAGTAGTGCGGGGGCCGGCTCTCCGGGAAAACTGTTTTTT.

This rearrangement joins TRBV30 to TRBJ2-7, with 8 positions matching TRBD1. Per germline, CDR1 GTSNPN and CDR2 SVGIG (reference sequence). This CDR3 is built from 14 residues. The V segment lost 3 bases and the J segment 1 base; nucleotides outside the gene matches: 5. The CDR3 DNA follows: TGTGCCTGGAGGGGGGGACAGGTGTCCTACGAGCAGTACTTC. It is translated as CAWRGGQVSYEQYF.

This clone was observed a single time. The chain joins TRBV5-1 to TRBJ2-2; D is unresolved. V dropped 2 bases and J dropped 1 base, with 9 bases sitting between them. This CDR3 is 15 amino acids long. Germline V gives CDR1 SGHRS, CDR2 YFSETQ. CDR3 sequence: CASSFLDRNTGELFF. CDR3 DNA sequence: TGCGCCAGCAGCTTTCTAGATAGGAACACCGGGGAGCTGTTTTTT.

The V and J genes are TRBV27 and TRBJ1-2, with a possible D match to TRBD1 (6 bases). The CDR3 is 15 residues long. Trimming cost V 1 base and J 4 bases, with 13 bases left between them. Germline V gene sequence: CDR1 MNHEY, CDR2 SMNVEV (reference sequence). This chain's CDR3 is CASSLFPGAGYGYTF. The CDR3 DNA reads as TGTGCCAGCAGTTTATTTCCGGGGGCGGGCTATGGCTACACCTTC.

The genes are TRBV27 and TRBJ1-5; no reliable D call. This CDR3 has 11 amino acids. The V end lost 2 bases, the J end lost 7 bases, and 3 bases lay between the germline ends. CDR1 is MNHEY and CDR2 is SMNVEV in the germline V gene (reference sequence). CDR3 residues: CASSLEQPQHF. CDR3 in DNA: TGTGCCAGCAGTTTAGAGCAGCCCCAGCATTTT.

This clone turned up a few times. The V call is TRBV11-2, the J call TRBJ2-3, with 8 positions matching TRBD2. Germline-derived CDR1 and CDR2 are SGHAT and FQNNGV. The CDR3 extends over 17 amino acids. Trimming took 6 bases from V and 4 from J; bases not matched to a gene: 15. CDR3 sequence (DNA): TGTGCCAGCAGACTAACTCTTAGCGGGAAACCCGCAGATACGCAGTATTTT. Amino acid sequence: CASRLTLSGKPADTQYF.

The V gene is TRBV6-1, the J gene TRBJ1-2; 9 positions match TRBD1. The trim removed 6 bases at V and 1 base at J, leaving 6 bases unmatched. This CDR3 contains 15 residues. In germline, CDR1 is MNHNS, CDR2 SASEGT. Here the CDR3 DNA reads TGTGCCAGCAGAAACCGGGACAGGGATAACTATGGCTACACCTTC. Translation: CASRNRDRDNYGYTF.

This clone was seen repeatedly, ten times or more. The chain couples TRBV11-2 to TRBJ1-2, with a tentative D call TRBD1 (6 bases). The CDR3 loop spans 14 amino acids. Trimming cost V 1 base and J 4 bases, with 10 bases left between them. The germline gives CDR1 SGHAT, CDR2 FQNNGV. The CDR3 is CASSLGTAPYGYTF. In DNA form, the CDR3 reads TGTGCCAGCAGCTTAGGGACAGCTCCCTATGGCTACACCTTC.

This clone has a count of ten or more. In DNA, the CDR3 is TGTGCCAGCAGCTTAAATAGGGATCAGCCCCAGCATTTT. Translated, it gives CASSLNRDQPQHF. The chain recombines TRBV7-8 with TRBJ1-5, with no clear D. Germline V gene lookup returns CDR1 SGHVS and CDR2 FQNEAQ. V was trimmed by 2 bases and J by 5 bases, leaving 7 bases between them. There are 13 residues in the CDR3.

This clone was seen a handful of times. V and J are TRBV1 and TRBJ2-3; TRBD2 is the table's D call, not checked against the DNA. TRBV1 counts as a pseudogene. The CDR3 has 17 residues. CDR3 sequence: CSPRKRIAGPPTDTQYF. CDR3 sequence (DNA): TGCTCTCCGAGAAAAAGGATAGCGGGACCTCCCACAGATACGCAGTATTTT.

CDR3 in DNA: TGTGCCAGCAGCAGAACAGGTTTCACTGAAGCTTTCTTT. Encoded protein: CASSRTGFTEAFF. The rearrangement uses TRBV5-4 and TRBJ1-1, with a weak D call TRBD1 (5 bases). Between the trimmed V and J ends, which lost 4 bases and 4 bases, there was a span of 11 bases. The CDR3 covers 13 residues. Germline CDR1 is SGHNT and CDR2 is YYREEE (reference sequence).

This clone was recorded once. V usage is TRBV6-1 and J usage is TRBJ2-5; D not certain. Trimming pared 0 bases from V and 14 bases from J, leaving 13 bases between. The CDR3 consists of 12 residues. Germline values: CDR1 MNHNS, CDR2 SASEGT. Written as DNA, the CDR3 is TGTGCCAGCAGTGAAGCGGCCCGAAGGGTCTACTTC. Amino acid sequence: CASSEAARRVYF.

The chain links TRBV29-1 to TRBJ1-3; D unclear. The CDR3 contains 14 residues. Germline V gene lookup returns CDR1 SQVTM and CDR2 ANQGSEA. V was clipped by 4 bases and J by 1 base, with 11 bases between them. CDR3 bases: TGCAGCGTTGGGGTGGCCGGATCTGGAAACACCATATATTTT. The encoded protein is CSVGVAGSGNTIYF.

The chain employs TRBV5-5 and TRBJ2-3; D gene uncertain. Germline V lookup: CDR1 SGHKS, CDR2 YYEKEE (reference sequence). The CDR3 length is 14 residues. Trimming cost V 0 bases and J 14 bases, with 19 bases left between them. CDR3 nucleotide sequence: TGTGCCAGCAGCTTGGATGGGCAGACGTCGTTGAGGTATTTT. Amino acid sequence: CASSLDGQTSLRYF. The full variable domain, in which reference TRBV5-5 and TRBJ2-3 provide the parts outside the CDR3, is DAGVTQSPTHLIKTRGQQVTLRCSPISGHKSVSWYQQVLGQGPQFIFQYYEKEERGRGNFPDRFSARQFPNYSSELNVNALLLGDSALYLCASSLDGQTSLRYFGPGTRLTVL.

The rearrangement uses TRBV7-2 and TRBJ1-1; D is undetermined. CDR1 is SGHTA and CDR2 is FQGNSA in the germline V gene. V lost 5 bases and J 2 bases, leaving 9 bases between the germline ends. The CDR3 contains 13 residues. This chain's CDR3 is CASSARRNTEAFF. The CDR3 DNA reads as TGTGCCAGCAGCGCTAGGAGAAACACTGAAGCTTTCTTT.

J is TRBJ1-3 and V is TRBV19; D not resolved. Looked up from germline, CDR1 is LNHDA and CDR2 is SQIVND (reference sequence). The V gene lost 5 bases and the J gene lost 0 bases, with 14 bases spanning the gap. The CDR3 runs to 16 residues. CDR3 in amino acids: CASSSPTAYSGNTIYF. CDR3 sequence (DNA): TGTGCCAGTAGTTCTCCGACTGCTTACTCTGGAAACACCATATATTTT.

This chain connects TRBV28 to TRBJ2-7, with TRBD1 matching 7 bases. This CDR3 region has 14 residues. V lost 6 bases and J lost 3; bases outside the gene matches: 8. Germline V gives CDR1 MDHEN, CDR2 SYDVKM. CDR3 protein: CASRYSQGYYEQYF. CDR3 bases: TGTGCCAGCAGATACTCACAGGGGTACTACGAGCAGTACTTC.

The rearrangement joins TRBV27 to TRBJ1-1, with 9 bases that match TRBD1. This CDR3 is 16 amino acids long. Germline CDR1 reads MNHEY; CDR2 reads SMNVEV (reference sequence). V trimming: 7 bases; J trimming: 4 bases; junction bases outside the gene matches: 13. Here the CDR3 DNA reads TGTGCCAGCATTCGACAGGGGGGACAAAAGAGCACTGAAGCTTTCTTT. Residues: CASIRQGGQKSTEAFF.

This sequence joins TRBV4-2 and TRBJ2-7; the D is unclear. This CDR3 comprises 16 residues. Trimming stripped 1 base from V and 2 bases from J, with 15 bases between. Germline V lookup: CDR1 LGHNA, CDR2 YNFKEQ. CDR3 protein: CASSQGTASLPYEQYF. DNA for the CDR3: TGTGCCAGCAGCCAAGGGACGGCTTCTCTTCCCTACGAGCAGTACTTC.